These T cell receptor beta chains were read from a single sample in a study of regulatory T cells in long-lasting Graves disease. TCRdb independently ran MiXCR on the multiplex PCR reads; one entry per CDR3 protein. The data contain some 350,000 distinct CDR3 sequences, 15% to 20% of them seen just once; the ten biggest clones take up around 20%. These data are also associated with another study on T cells in Graves' hyperthyroidism and ophthalmopathy.

This specimen was peripheral blood mononuclear cells (PBMCs), taken at new diagnosis, from a patient treated with antithyroid drugs. The receptors come from a woman aged 18-35 years with Graves disease. Both conserved end residues are part of each CDR3. A D gene is named only where the DNA matches it firmly. The listing skips clone size in some rows; elsewhere it reads once, few, many or a size class.

V	J	D	size	CDR3	DNA
TRBV5-1	TRBJ1-1	TRBD1	many	CASSGDRANTEAFF	TGCGCCAGCAGCGGGGACAGGGCCAACACTGAAGCTTTCTTT
TRBV19	TRBJ2-7	NA	NA	CASSIDRRPSYEQYF	TGTGCCAGTAGTATAGATCGCCGACCTTCCTACGAGCAGTACTTC
TRBV28	TRBJ2-7	TRBD1	many	CASSTGGASSYEQYF	TGTGCCAGCAGTACAGGGGGCGCAAGCTCCTACGAGCAGTACTTC
TRBV5-1	TRBJ2-5	NA	many	CASSLAGQGEAETQYF	TGCGCCAGCAGCTTGGCCGGGCAGGGTGAGGCGGAGACCCAGTACTTC
TRBV3-1	TRBJ1-4	TRBD1	many	CASSRPQGKGEKLFF	TGTGCCAGCAGCCGACCACAGGGGAAGGGTGAAAAACTGTTTTTT
TRBV3-1	TRBJ2-5	NA	many	CASSQPGQQQETQYF	TGTGCCAGCAGCCAACCGGGACAACAACAAGAGACCCAGTACTTC
TRBV7-9	TRBJ2-1	NA	many	CASSFVGGQFGNEQFF	TGTGCCAGCAGCTTTGTGGGGGGCCAATTCGGCAATGAGCAGTTCTTC
TRBV28	TRBJ1-3	NA	few	CASSPRWGNTIYF	TGTGCCAGCAGCCCCCGCTGGGGAAACACCATATATTTT
TRBV6-2/TRBV6-3	TRBJ2-3	TRBD2	few	CASSERNSRAGGGGSTDTQYF	TGTGCCAGCAGTGAACGAAACAGCCGTGCGGGGGGAGGGGGTAGCACAGATACGCAGTATTTT
TRBV24-1	TRBJ2-2	NA	few	CATSDISANTGELFF	TGTGCCACCAGTGATATTTCAGCGAACACCGGGGAGCTGTTTTTT
TRBV3-1	TRBJ2-6	NA	NA	CASSPDSHSGANVLTF	TGTGCCAGCAGCCCGGACAGCCACTCTGGGGCCAACGTCCTGACTTTC
TRBV2	TRBJ1-1	NA	NA	CASRQGYNTEAFF	TGTGCCAGCAGACAGGGATACAACACTGAAGCTTTCTTT
TRBV6-1	TRBJ2-2	TRBD1	many	CASTTGQGANTGELFF	TGTGCCAGCACCACGGGACAGGGTGCGAACACCGGGGAGCTGTTTTTT
TRBV5-5	TRBJ1-4	TRBD1	NA	CASSLDRQGITEKLFF	TGTGCCAGCAGCTTAGACCGACAGGGAATTACTGAAAAACTGTTTTTT
TRBV7-3	TRBJ1-1	NA	many	CASSSIMNTEAFF	TGTGCCAGCAGCTCCATCATGAACACTGAAGCTTTCTTT
TRBV3-1	TRBJ1-1	NA	many	CASSQVRNTEAFF	TGTGCCAGCAGCCAAGTCCGCAACACTGAAGCTTTCTTT
TRBV11-2	TRBJ1-5	NA	many	CASSQTGQPQHF	TGTGCCAGCAGCCAGACGGGGCAGCCCCAGCATTTT
TRBV10-3	TRBJ1-1	NA	NA	CATRGGAPVETEAFF	TGTGCCACCCGTGGGGGGGCGCCGGTTGAGACTGAAGCTTTCTTT
TRBV2	TRBJ1-6	NA	NA	CAGRATAGGNSPLHF	TGTGCCGGCAGAGCTACAGCTGGGGGTAATTCACCCCTCCACTTT
TRBV10-3	TRBJ2-1	NA	NA	CAISESPGRNEQFF	TGTGCCATCAGTGAGTCGCCGGGGCGAAATGAGCAGTTCTTC
TRBV7-9	TRBJ1-1	NA	many	CASRREMNTEAFF	TGTGCCAGTCGGCGGGAGATGAACACTGAAGCTTTCTTT
TRBV27	TRBJ2-7	TRBD2	many	CASSPPPGLASSEQYF	TGTGCCAGCAGTCCCCCACCGGGACTAGCGTCAAGCGAGCAGTACTTC
TRBV11-2	TRBJ2-7	NA	many	CASSQDGLWGEQYF	TGTGCCAGCAGCCAGGACGGGCTTTGGGGGGAGCAGTACTTC
TRBV11-2	TRBJ2-1	TRBD2	once	CASSGWTSGRIAYNEQFF	TGTGCCAGCAGCGGCTGGACTAGCGGGAGGATAGCCTACAATGAGCAGTTCTTC
TRBV11-2	TRBJ2-5	TRBD2	many	CASSLGSGKETQYF	TGTGCCAGCAGCTTAGGTAGCGGGAAAGAGACCCAGTACTTC
TRBV12-3/TRBV12-4	TRBJ1-5	NA	many	CASTLRDSNQPQHF	TGTGCCAGCACCCTCAGAGATAGCAATCAGCCCCAGCATTTT
TRBV15	TRBJ2-1	NA	many	CATSRERDNEQFF	TGTGCCACCAGCAGAGAGCGGGACAATGAGCAGTTCTTC
TRBV2	TRBJ1-2	NA	many	CASSRKPGSHGYTF	TGTGCCAGCAGTCGAAAGCCGGGAAGCCATGGCTACACCTTC
TRBV4-1	TRBJ2-1	TRBD2	many	CASSQGLAGVEQFF	TGCGCCAGCAGCCAAGGACTAGCGGGAGTTGAGCAGTTCTTC
TRBV28	TRBJ1-2	NA	many	CASSPRRGDTFYGYTF	TGTGCCAGCTCCCCCCGGCGGGGTGACACGTTCTATGGCTACACCTTC
TRBV7-3	TRBJ1-2	TRBD1	many	CASSLNRGYGYTF	TGTGCCAGCAGCTTAAACAGGGGCTATGGCTACACCTTC
TRBV3-1	TRBJ2-7	TRBD2	many	CASSQAGTSSEQYF	TGTGCCAGCAGCCAAGCCGGGACTAGCAGCGAGCAGTACTTC
TRBV13	TRBJ2-5	TRBD2	many	CASSLGPGTNEETQYF	TGTGCCAGCAGCTTAGGCCCCGGGACTAACGAAGAGACCCAGTACTTC
TRBV20-1	TRBJ2-5	TRBD2	few	CSASSGVLRETQYF	TGCAGTGCTAGTAGCGGGGTATTACGGGAGACCCAGTACTTC
TRBV3-1	TRBJ2-2	NA	NA	CASSQGSSSWGGELFF	TGTGCCAGCAGCCAGGGATCCAGTTCCTGGGGCGGGGAGCTGTTTTTT
TRBV6-1	TRBJ2-1	TRBD1	NA	CASRGLNRGFGYNEQFF	TGTGCCAGCAGGGGGCTAAACAGGGGGTTCGGGTACAATGAGCAGTTCTTC
TRBV27	TRBJ1-6	NA	NA	CASRGGGSPLHF	TGTGCCAGCAGAGGGGGAGGCTCACCCCTCCACTTT
TRBV7-9	TRBJ2-2	NA	NA	CASFEGPGELFF	TGTGCCAGCTTCGAGGGGCCCGGGGAGCTGTTTTTT
TRBV5-1	TRBJ2-5	NA	many	CASSSFGRAEETQYF	TGCGCCAGCAGCTCCTTTGGGCGGGCAGAAGAGACCCAGTACTTC
TRBV19	TRBJ2-1	TRBD2	NA	CASSTSGLAQFNEQFF	TGTGCCAGTAGTACCTCGGGACTAGCACAGTTCAATGAGCAGTTCTTC
TRBV12-3/TRBV12-4	TRBJ1-5	TRBD1	many	CASSQDRSNQPQHF	TGTGCCAGCAGCCAGGACAGGAGCAATCAGCCCCAGCATTTT
TRBV20-1	TRBJ1-2	NA	many	CSARPSNLDSPTHNYGYTF	TGCAGTGCTAGGCCCTCGAACTTGGACAGCCCGACCCACAACTATGGCTACACCTTC
TRBV7-9	TRBJ2-1	TRBD2	few	CASSLTSGGSEQFF	TGTGCCAGCAGCCTGACTAGCGGGGGGTCTGAGCAGTTCTTC
TRBV20-1	TRBJ2-2	TRBD2	many	CSARPPQGRGGELFF	TGCAGTGCTAGACCCCCTCAAGGGAGGGGCGGGGAGCTGTTTTTT
TRBV13	TRBJ1-2	NA	few	CASGANYGYTF	TGTGCCAGCGGGGCCAACTATGGCTACACCTTC
TRBV6-1	TRBJ2-3	TRBD1	NA	CASSGTGVPGSQYF	TGTGCCAGCAGTGGGACAGGGGTCCCCGGGTCGCAGTATTTT
TRBV15	TRBJ2-7	NA	few	CATSRAGKQYF	TGTGCCACCAGCAGAGCGGGAAAGCAGTACTTC
TRBV5-5	TRBJ1-1	NA	few	CASSLVQKNTKAFF	TGTGCCAGCAGCTTGGTGCAGAAAAACACTAAAGCTTTCTTT
TRBV7-6	TRBJ2-7	NA	NA	CASTLRPGVDYEQYF	TGTGCCAGCACCCTCAGACCGGGAGTCGACTACGAGCAGTACTTC
TRBV14	TRBJ1-1	NA	NA	CASSQVRGATEAFF	TGTGCCAGCAGCCAAGTTCGCGGGGCCACTGAAGCTTTCTTT